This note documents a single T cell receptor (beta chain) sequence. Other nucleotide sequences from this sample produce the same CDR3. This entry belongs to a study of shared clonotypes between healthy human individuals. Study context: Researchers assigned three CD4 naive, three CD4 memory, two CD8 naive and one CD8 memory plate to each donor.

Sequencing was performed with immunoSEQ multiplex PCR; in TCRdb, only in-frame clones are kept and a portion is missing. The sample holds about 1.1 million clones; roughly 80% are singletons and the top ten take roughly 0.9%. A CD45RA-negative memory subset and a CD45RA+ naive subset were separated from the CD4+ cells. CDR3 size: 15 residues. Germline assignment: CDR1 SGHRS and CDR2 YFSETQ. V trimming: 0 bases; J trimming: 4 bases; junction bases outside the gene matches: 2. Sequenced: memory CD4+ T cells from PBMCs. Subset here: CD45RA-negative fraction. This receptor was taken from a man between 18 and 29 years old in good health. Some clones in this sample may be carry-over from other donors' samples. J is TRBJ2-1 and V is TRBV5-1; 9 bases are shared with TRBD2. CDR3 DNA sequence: TGCGCCAGCAGCTTGGGTCTAGCGGGATACAATGAGCAGTTCTTC. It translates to CASSLGLAGYNEQFF.